A selection of T cell receptor beta chains follows, all from one sample in a study of PD-1 blockade in classical Hodgkin lymphoma. Clones were read by immunoSEQ multiplex PCR, and TCRdb kept only the in-frame ones, dropping some. The sample holds approximately 93,000 clones, roughly 78% seen once. The sequenced sample was peripheral blood mononuclear cells (PBMCs), obtained before the fourth cycle of nivolumab. The origin of the receptors is a human donor with classical Hodgkin lymphoma. CDR3s include the opening cysteine and the closing phenylalanine or tryptophan. A D gene is named only where the DNA matches it firmly. A clone size is listed for some rows: how often the clone was seen (once, few, many), or a class if it is expanded.

v_gene,j_gene,d_gene,abundance,CDR3nt,CDR3aa
TRBV5-6,TRBJ2-7,.,.,TGTGCCAGCAGCTTGGAGCAACTGAGGGTGACATCCGAGCAGTACTTC,CASSLEQLRVTSEQYF
TRBV5-1,TRBJ2-5,.,.,TGCGCCAGCAGCAACATGCGGGGGCCCCAAGAGACCCAGTACTTC,CASSNMRGPQETQYF
TRBV6-1,TRBJ1-2,TRBD1,.,TGTGCCAGCAGAGCGACAGGGGGCTATGGCTACACCTTC,CASRATGGYGYTF
TRBV5-1,TRBJ1-4,TRBD1,many,TGCGCCAGCAGCGTACTAGGGGGCCCAGAGGAAAAACTGTTTTTT,CASSVLGGPEEKLFF
TRBV7-3,TRBJ2-7,.,few,TGTGCCAGCAGCTTAGTCGCGGGGGCGATAAACGAGCAGTACTTC,CASSLVAGAINEQYF
TRBV18,TRBJ2-5,.,.,TGTGCCAGCTCACGGATGGAGGCCCCCCAAGAGACCCAGTACTTC,CASSRMEAPQETQYF
TRBV2,TRBJ2-2,.,.,TGTGCCAGCAGGGACTGGGCGAACACCGGGGAGCTGTTTTTT,CASRDWANTGELFF
TRBV6-5,TRBJ2-2,.,medium-sized,TGTGCCAGCAGTTACTTCAGGAACACCGGGGAGCTGTTTTTT,CASSYFRNTGELFF
TRBV7-3,TRBJ2-3,.,once,TGTGCCAGCAGCTTATCGCCGGAGAGCACAGATACGCAGTATTTT,CASSLSPESTDTQYF
TRBV28,TRBJ1-5,.,.,TGTGCCAGCAGTACAGGGCCAGATCAGCCCCAGCATTTT,CASSTGPDQPQHF
TRBV10-3,TRBJ1-1,.,few,TGTGCCATCGGCAATAACGACAGACCCGAAGCTTTCTTT,CAIGNNDRPEAFF